The 18 T cell receptor beta chains reported below all come from one sample, sequenced in a study of T cell responses to AZD1222 COVID-19 vaccine. The repertoire was sequenced with immunoSEQ multiplex PCR; TCRdb's copy has only in-frame clones and lacks some. The sample lists 90,000 to 150,000 clones; approximately 85% were seen once. This specimen was peripheral blood, taken on day 0 of AZD1222 vaccination. The origin of the receptors is an adult in good health.

The chain couples TRBV6-2 or TRBV6-3 to TRBJ2-5; TRBD2 matches 12 bases. The CDR3 totals 19 residues. Germline lookup yields CDR1 MNHEY and CDR2 SVGEGT. The ends lost 6 bases at V and 2 bases at J; junction bases unmatched: 16. The CDR3 loop is CASSRHPGLAGGIQETQYF. The CDR3 DNA is TGTGCCAGCAGCCGCCATCCGGGACTAGCGGGCGGCATACAAGAGACCCAGTACTTC.

The V and J genes are TRBV11-2 and TRBJ2-1; 12 bases are a match to TRBD2. Losses at the gene ends were 4 bases for V and 7 bases for J; bases not matched to a gene: 11. CDR1 and CDR2 from the germline V gene are SGHAT and FQNNGV. This CDR3 region has 17 residues. CDR3 in DNA: TGTGCCAGCAGCTCCTGGCTAGCGGGAGGGGTTCGGAATGAGCAGTTCTTC. Its translation: CASSSWLAGGVRNEQFF.

The chain couples TRBV7-7 to TRBJ2-5; no firm D call. V lost 2 bases, J lost 4 bases, and 8 bases lay in between. The CDR3 is 13 residues long. From germline, CDR1 is SSHAT and CDR2 FNYEAQ (reference sequence). The CDR3 protein is CASSLLTPETQYF. In nucleotides, the CDR3 is TGTGCCAGCAGCTTATTGACCCCAGAGACCCAGTACTTC.

As for this clone: The sample carries other DNA sequences with the same CDR3. The gene calls are TRBV30 and TRBJ2-7; D possibly uses TRBD1 or TRBD2 (5 bases each). The V gene lost 0 bases and the J gene lost 7 bases, with 13 bases spanning the gap. Germline V CDR1 and CDR2: GTSNPN, SVGIG (reference sequence). The CDR3 length is 13 residues. The CDR3 reads CAWSVQGVSEQYF. The CDR3, as DNA: TGTGCCTGGAGTGTTCAGGGAGTGAGTGAGCAGTACTTC.

J is TRBJ2-7 and V is TRBV19; D may be TRBD1 (5 bases). Germline lookup yields CDR1 LNHDA and CDR2 SQIVND (reference sequence). This CDR3 comprises 14 residues. V dropped 5 bases and J dropped 0 bases, with 11 bases sitting between them. The CDR3 nucleotides are TGTGCCAGTAGTTCAAGGACAAACTCCTACGAGCAGTACTTC. Its protein is CASSSRTNSYEQYF.

This clone has a handful of counts. This rearrangement joins TRBV27 to TRBJ1-2, with D perhaps matching TRBD1 (5 bases). Germline values: CDR1 MNHEY, CDR2 SMNVEV (reference sequence). Trimming stripped 2 bases from V and 4 bases from J, with 11 bases between. There are 14 residues in the CDR3. The CDR3 DNA reads TGTGCCAGCAGTTTAAGGGGAGACAGCTATGGCTACACCTTC. Translating it yields CASSLRGDSYGYTF.

This clone was seen only a few times. This chain links TRBV5-6 with TRBJ1-4; maybe TRBD1 (5 bases). The ends were cut back, 0 bases at V and 8 bases at J, with 14 bases in the middle. The CDR3 totals 15 residues. The germline gives CDR1 SGHDT, CDR2 YYEEEE. The CDR3 nucleotides are TGTGCCAGCAGCTTGGCCCGGGGGGTACACGAAAAACTGTTTTTT. As protein: CASSLARGVHEKLFF. The whole variable domain, filled in from reference TRBV5-6 and TRBJ1-4, reads DAGVTQSPTHLIKTRGQQVTLRCSPKSGHDTVSWYQQALGQGPQFIFQYYEEEERQRGNFPDRFSGHQFPNYSSELNVNALLLGDSALYLCASSLARGVHEKLFFGSGTQLSVL.

The CDR3 protein is CASSDAAQGGYNEQFF. CDR3 sequence (DNA): TGTGCCAGCAGTGACGCTGCTCAGGGGGGATACAATGAGCAGTTCTTC. The chain carries TRBV6-4 and TRBJ2-1; TRBD1 might be the D (7 bases). Trimming pared 2 bases from V and 4 bases from J, leaving 15 bases between. This CDR3 region has 16 residues. The germline gives CDR1 MRHNA, CDR2 SNTAGT.

V gene TRBV7-9 combines with J gene TRBJ2-1, with a weak D call TRBD2 (6 bases). Trimming took off 0 bases at V and 7 bases at J, with 16 bases between the two ends. Looked up from germline, CDR1 is SEHNR and CDR2 is FQNEAQ (reference sequence). The CDR3 is 16 amino acids. CDR3: CASSLARDLRRNEQFF. The CDR3 region has the DNA TGTGCCAGCAGCTTAGCCCGGGACTTACGACGGAATGAGCAGTTCTTC.

The chain carries TRBV3-1 (or the pseudogene TRBV3-2) and TRBJ2-1, with D perhaps matching TRBD2 (6 bases). Looked up from germline, CDR1 is LGHDT and CDR2 is YNNKEL (reference sequence). V shed 2 bases and J shed 1 base, with 9 bases lying between them. The CDR3 has 15 residues. The CDR3 bases are TGTGCCAGCAGCCAACAGGCGGGATCCTACAATGAGCAGTTCTTC. It codes for CASSQQAGSYNEQFF.

V gene TRBV6-2 or TRBV6-3 combines with J gene TRBJ1-1; D is perhaps TRBD1 (6 bases). V was trimmed by 5 bases and J by 1 base, leaving 17 bases between them. Germline V gives CDR1 MNHEY, CDR2 SVGEGT. CDR3 size: 16 residues. The CDR3 region has the DNA TGTGCCAGCAGTCCAAGGGGGTCCCAGGGGAACACTGAAGCTTTCTTT. As protein: CASSPRGSQGNTEAFF.

This chain joins TRBV7-2 and TRBJ1-2; 7 nucleotides align to TRBD1. Germline assignment: CDR1 SGHTA and CDR2 FQGNSA. V shed 4 bases and J 6 bases; nucleotides not matched to a gene: 11. The CDR3 consists of 15 residues. The CDR3 protein is CASSSRLDRTHGYTF. CDR3 nucleotide sequence: TGTGCCAGCAGCTCCCGATTGGACAGGACCCATGGCTACACCTTC.

This chain links TRBV25-1 with TRBJ1-1, with 10 bases matching TRBD1. Germline trimming cut 5 bases from V and 4 bases from J; bases unmatched to any gene: 7. From germline, CDR1 is MGHDK and CDR2 SYGVNS. The CDR3 length is 15 residues. The chain's CDR3 is CASSRRDRGVTEAFF. The CDR3 DNA is TGTGCCAGCAGTAGACGGGACAGGGGCGTCACTGAAGCTTTCTTT. The full variable domain, its missing parts supplied by reference TRBV25-1 and TRBJ1-1, is EADIYQTPRYLVIGTGKKITLECSQTMGHDKMYWYQQDPGMELHLIHYSYGVNSTEKGDLSSESTVSRIRTEHFPLTLESARPSHTSQYLCASSRRDRGVTEAFFGQGTRLTVV.

V gene TRBV30 combines with J gene TRBJ1-2, with a weak D call TRBD1 (6 bases). Germline loops: CDR1 GTSNPN, CDR2 SVGIG (reference sequence). The length of the CDR3 is 13 residues. The V gene lost 0 bases and the J gene lost 6 bases, with 11 bases spanning the gap. CDR3 loop: CAWSVGGPDGYTF. The CDR3, as DNA: TGTGCCTGGAGTGTGGGGGGGCCGGATGGCTACACCTTC.

The chain combines TRBV2 with TRBJ1-1, with D perhaps TRBD1 (6 bases). CDR1 and CDR2 (germline): SNHLY, FYNNEI. V lost 11 bases and J 2 bases, leaving 12 bases between the germline ends. The CDR3 contains 12 residues. CDR3: CALGADNTEAFF. As DNA, the CDR3 is TGTGCCCTGGGGGCGGATAACACTGAAGCTTTCTTT.

This sequence joins TRBV18 and TRBJ1-2; possibly TRBD1 for D (5 bases). The CDR3 is made up of 13 amino acids. V lost 6 bases and J lost 7, with 15 bases in between. The germline V gene has CDR1 KGHSH and CDR2 LQKENI. The CDR3 region has the DNA TGTGCCAGCTCTGCCGGGACCGGGGGTGGCTACACCTTC. It codes for CASSAGTGGGYTF.

The chain links TRBV4-3 to TRBJ2-7; D ambiguous. Between the trimmed V and J ends, which lost 0 bases and 1 base, there was a span of 10 bases. The CDR3 sequence is 15 residues long. Per germline, CDR1 LGHNA and CDR2 YSLEER. The CDR3 is CASSQEAQSSYEQYF. The CDR3 DNA sequence: TGCGCCAGCAGCCAAGAAGCACAGAGTTCCTACGAGCAGTACTTC.

The chain combines TRBV3-1 (or the pseudogene TRBV3-2) with TRBJ1-3; D possibly corresponds to TRBD1 (6 bases). Germline V lookup: CDR1 LGHDT, CDR2 YNNKEL (reference sequence). Trimming removed 4 bases at V and 2 bases at J, with 9 bases between. The CDR3 length is 14 residues. CDR3 region: CASSLRGTGNTIYF. As DNA, the CDR3 is TGTGCCAGCAGCCTAAGGGGGACTGGAAACACCATATATTTT.